The rows below give T cell receptor beta chains drawn from one sample of a study. The assay was immunoSEQ multiplex PCR, and TCRdb's table has in-frame clones only and misses some. The sample includes some 48,000 clones, approximately 95% seen only once; the top ten take about 10%. Input material: PBMCs. These receptors were obtained from a middle-aged man with rheumatoid arthritis. CDR3s include the opening cysteine and the closing phenylalanine or tryptophan. The D gene is left open where the match is weak. Size is omitted from some rows. Given values are once, few, many or a class for expanded clones.

j_call d_call v_call clone_size cdr3_aa cdr3_nt
TRBJ2-7 TRBD1 TRBV6-5 - CASKYGTGVYEQYF TGTGCCAGCAAGTACGGGACAGGGGTATACGAGCAGTACTTC
TRBJ1-3 - TRBV28 - CASSLSGAGNTIYF TGTGCCAGCAGTTTATCGGGGGCTGGAAACACCATATATTTT
TRBJ1-1 - TRBV12-5 - CAAGTGEGVTEAFF TGTGCTGCGGGGACGGGGGAAGGGGTCACTGAAGCTTTCTTT
TRBJ2-1 - TRBV30 - CAWRDMTASSYNEQFF TGTGCCTGGAGGGACATGACAGCGAGCTCCTACAATGAGCAGTTCTTC
TRBJ2-7 - TRBV11-2 - CASSSLDARLVYEQYF TGTGCCAGCAGCTCCCTAGACGCACGACTAGTCTACGAGCAGTACTTC
TRBJ2-5 - TRBV7-2 - CASSFYRDGQETQYF TGTGCCAGCAGCTTTTATCGAGACGGACAAGAGACCCAGTACTTC
TRBJ2-1 TRBD2 TRBV19 - CASSFPSGRAAEQFF TGTGCCAGTAGTTTCCCTAGCGGGAGGGCCGCTGAGCAGTTCTTC
TRBJ2-1 - TRBV7-8 - CASSLAGHSYNEQFF TGTGCCAGCAGCTTAGCGGGGCACTCCTACAATGAGCAGTTCTTC
TRBJ1-1 TRBD1 TRBV5-1 - CASSWTGGFTEAFF TGCGCCAGCAGCTGGACAGGGGGTTTCACTGAAGCTTTCTTT
TRBJ2-6 TRBD1 TRBV6-5 - CASSYLQGSGANVLTF TGTGCCAGCAGTTACTTACAGGGGTCTGGGGCCAACGTCCTGACTTTC
TRBJ1-1 - TRBV5-6 once CASSLKANTEAFF TGTGCCAGCAGCTTAAAGGCGAACACTGAAGCTTTCTTT
TRBJ1-1 - TRBV11-2 - CASREEKAAFF TGTGCCAGCAGGGAAGAAAAGGCGGCTTTCTTT
TRBJ2-5 - TRBV6-4 - CASSGDLQETQYF TGTGCCAGCAGTGGGGACTTACAAGAGACCCAGTACTTC
TRBJ1-4 - TRBV14 - CASSQEPRGPNEKLFF TGTGCCAGCAGCCAAGAGCCCCGGGGGCCTAATGAAAAACTGTTTTTT
TRBJ2-1 TRBD2 TRBV4-2 - CASSHQAGEAYNEQFF TGTGCCAGCAGCCACCAAGCGGGAGAAGCCTACAATGAGCAGTTCTTC
TRBJ1-2 - TRBV24-1 - CATSDPYGGGYTF TGTGCCACCAGTGATCCTTACGGAGGAGGCTACACCTTC
TRBJ2-2 TRBD1 TRBV30 - CAWSPGTGITGELFF TGTGCCTGGAGTCCCGGGACAGGGATCACCGGGGAGCTGTTTTTT
TRBJ2-3 TRBD2 TRBV5-4 - CASSLAASGGGTDTQYF TGTGCCAGCAGCTTGGCGGCTAGCGGGGGGGGCACAGATACGCAGTATTTT
TRBJ1-2 - TRBV27 - CASSLSANYGYTF TGTGCCAGCAGTTTATCAGCTAACTATGGCTACACCTTC
TRBJ1-4 - TRBV5-4 - CAVRKATNEKLFF TGTGCCGTCCGGAAGGCCACTAATGAAAAACTGTTTTTT
TRBJ1-1 - TRBV10-1 - CASSELRESTEAFF TGCGCCAGCAGTGAGTTGAGGGAGTCCACTGAAGCTTTCTTT
TRBJ2-7 - TRBV6-1 - CASSEFGEQYF TGTGCCAGCAGTGAATTCGGCGAGCAGTACTTC
TRBJ2-1 - TRBV5-4 - CASSQGRLVDDEQFF TGTGCCAGCAGCCAAGGGAGACTAGTGGACGATGAGCAGTTCTTC
TRBJ2-5 - TRBV18 - CASSPLQQETQYF TGTGCCAGCTCACCTTTACAGCAAGAGACCCAGTACTTC
TRBJ1-5 - TRBV18 - CASSRELGGRGQPQHF TGTGCCAGCTCACGCGAACTCGGGGGGAGGGGGCAGCCCCAGCATTTT
TRBJ1-4 - TRBV6-2/TRBV6-3 - CASSGGFNEKLFF TGTGCCAGCAGTGGCGGGTTTAATGAAAAACTGTTTTTT
TRBJ1-1 - TRBV5-4 - CASSLGLGFMNTEAFF TGTGCCAGCAGCTTAGGTCTAGGGTTCATGAACACTGAAGCTTTCTTT
TRBJ2-7 - TRBV6-2/TRBV6-3 - CASSHPERRNSYEQYF TGTGCCAGCAGCCATCCTGAGCGGAGGAACTCCTACGAGCAGTACTTC
TRBJ1-5 - TRBV12-3/TRBV12-4 - CASNYGGQPQHF TGTGCCAGCAATTATGGAGGTCAGCCCCAGCATTTT
TRBJ2-1 TRBD1 TRBV11-2 - CASSAPRQGIPFF TGTGCCAGCAGCGCACCGAGACAGGGGATCCCGTTCTTC
TRBJ1-1 - TRBV5-1 few CASSFITGKEAFF TGCGCCAGCAGCTTCATAACAGGGAAAGAAGCTTTCTTT
TRBJ2-7 - TRBV18 - CASSPVGRGEQYF TGTGCCAGCTCACCTGTTGGGAGAGGAGAGCAGTACTTC
TRBJ2-7 TRBD1 TRBV9 - CASSDGTGGGYEQYF TGTGCCAGCAGCGACGGGACAGGGGGCGGGTACGAGCAGTACTTC
TRBJ1-1 - TRBV7-9 - CASSLSGGAEAFF TGTGCCAGCAGCTTAAGCGGGGGAGCTGAAGCTTTCTTT
TRBJ1-1 - TRBV10-3 - CAISERQGETEAFF TGTGCCATCAGTGAGAGGCAGGGAGAAACTGAAGCTTTCTTT
TRBJ2-7 - TRBV6-5 - CASSYSSGGYEQYF TGTGCCAGCAGTTACTCTAGCGGTGGGTACGAGCAGTACTTC
TRBJ2-1 - TRBV12-3/TRBV12-4 - CASSSRGEQFF TGTGCCAGCAGCTCCAGAGGGGAGCAGTTCTTC
TRBJ2-2 - TRBV18 few CASSPSGELFF TGTGCCAGCTCACCATCCGGGGAGCTGTTTTTT
TRBJ1-4 - TRBV6-5 - CASSYGAGNEKLFF TGTGCCAGCAGTTACGGGGCGGGTAATGAAAAACTGTTTTTT